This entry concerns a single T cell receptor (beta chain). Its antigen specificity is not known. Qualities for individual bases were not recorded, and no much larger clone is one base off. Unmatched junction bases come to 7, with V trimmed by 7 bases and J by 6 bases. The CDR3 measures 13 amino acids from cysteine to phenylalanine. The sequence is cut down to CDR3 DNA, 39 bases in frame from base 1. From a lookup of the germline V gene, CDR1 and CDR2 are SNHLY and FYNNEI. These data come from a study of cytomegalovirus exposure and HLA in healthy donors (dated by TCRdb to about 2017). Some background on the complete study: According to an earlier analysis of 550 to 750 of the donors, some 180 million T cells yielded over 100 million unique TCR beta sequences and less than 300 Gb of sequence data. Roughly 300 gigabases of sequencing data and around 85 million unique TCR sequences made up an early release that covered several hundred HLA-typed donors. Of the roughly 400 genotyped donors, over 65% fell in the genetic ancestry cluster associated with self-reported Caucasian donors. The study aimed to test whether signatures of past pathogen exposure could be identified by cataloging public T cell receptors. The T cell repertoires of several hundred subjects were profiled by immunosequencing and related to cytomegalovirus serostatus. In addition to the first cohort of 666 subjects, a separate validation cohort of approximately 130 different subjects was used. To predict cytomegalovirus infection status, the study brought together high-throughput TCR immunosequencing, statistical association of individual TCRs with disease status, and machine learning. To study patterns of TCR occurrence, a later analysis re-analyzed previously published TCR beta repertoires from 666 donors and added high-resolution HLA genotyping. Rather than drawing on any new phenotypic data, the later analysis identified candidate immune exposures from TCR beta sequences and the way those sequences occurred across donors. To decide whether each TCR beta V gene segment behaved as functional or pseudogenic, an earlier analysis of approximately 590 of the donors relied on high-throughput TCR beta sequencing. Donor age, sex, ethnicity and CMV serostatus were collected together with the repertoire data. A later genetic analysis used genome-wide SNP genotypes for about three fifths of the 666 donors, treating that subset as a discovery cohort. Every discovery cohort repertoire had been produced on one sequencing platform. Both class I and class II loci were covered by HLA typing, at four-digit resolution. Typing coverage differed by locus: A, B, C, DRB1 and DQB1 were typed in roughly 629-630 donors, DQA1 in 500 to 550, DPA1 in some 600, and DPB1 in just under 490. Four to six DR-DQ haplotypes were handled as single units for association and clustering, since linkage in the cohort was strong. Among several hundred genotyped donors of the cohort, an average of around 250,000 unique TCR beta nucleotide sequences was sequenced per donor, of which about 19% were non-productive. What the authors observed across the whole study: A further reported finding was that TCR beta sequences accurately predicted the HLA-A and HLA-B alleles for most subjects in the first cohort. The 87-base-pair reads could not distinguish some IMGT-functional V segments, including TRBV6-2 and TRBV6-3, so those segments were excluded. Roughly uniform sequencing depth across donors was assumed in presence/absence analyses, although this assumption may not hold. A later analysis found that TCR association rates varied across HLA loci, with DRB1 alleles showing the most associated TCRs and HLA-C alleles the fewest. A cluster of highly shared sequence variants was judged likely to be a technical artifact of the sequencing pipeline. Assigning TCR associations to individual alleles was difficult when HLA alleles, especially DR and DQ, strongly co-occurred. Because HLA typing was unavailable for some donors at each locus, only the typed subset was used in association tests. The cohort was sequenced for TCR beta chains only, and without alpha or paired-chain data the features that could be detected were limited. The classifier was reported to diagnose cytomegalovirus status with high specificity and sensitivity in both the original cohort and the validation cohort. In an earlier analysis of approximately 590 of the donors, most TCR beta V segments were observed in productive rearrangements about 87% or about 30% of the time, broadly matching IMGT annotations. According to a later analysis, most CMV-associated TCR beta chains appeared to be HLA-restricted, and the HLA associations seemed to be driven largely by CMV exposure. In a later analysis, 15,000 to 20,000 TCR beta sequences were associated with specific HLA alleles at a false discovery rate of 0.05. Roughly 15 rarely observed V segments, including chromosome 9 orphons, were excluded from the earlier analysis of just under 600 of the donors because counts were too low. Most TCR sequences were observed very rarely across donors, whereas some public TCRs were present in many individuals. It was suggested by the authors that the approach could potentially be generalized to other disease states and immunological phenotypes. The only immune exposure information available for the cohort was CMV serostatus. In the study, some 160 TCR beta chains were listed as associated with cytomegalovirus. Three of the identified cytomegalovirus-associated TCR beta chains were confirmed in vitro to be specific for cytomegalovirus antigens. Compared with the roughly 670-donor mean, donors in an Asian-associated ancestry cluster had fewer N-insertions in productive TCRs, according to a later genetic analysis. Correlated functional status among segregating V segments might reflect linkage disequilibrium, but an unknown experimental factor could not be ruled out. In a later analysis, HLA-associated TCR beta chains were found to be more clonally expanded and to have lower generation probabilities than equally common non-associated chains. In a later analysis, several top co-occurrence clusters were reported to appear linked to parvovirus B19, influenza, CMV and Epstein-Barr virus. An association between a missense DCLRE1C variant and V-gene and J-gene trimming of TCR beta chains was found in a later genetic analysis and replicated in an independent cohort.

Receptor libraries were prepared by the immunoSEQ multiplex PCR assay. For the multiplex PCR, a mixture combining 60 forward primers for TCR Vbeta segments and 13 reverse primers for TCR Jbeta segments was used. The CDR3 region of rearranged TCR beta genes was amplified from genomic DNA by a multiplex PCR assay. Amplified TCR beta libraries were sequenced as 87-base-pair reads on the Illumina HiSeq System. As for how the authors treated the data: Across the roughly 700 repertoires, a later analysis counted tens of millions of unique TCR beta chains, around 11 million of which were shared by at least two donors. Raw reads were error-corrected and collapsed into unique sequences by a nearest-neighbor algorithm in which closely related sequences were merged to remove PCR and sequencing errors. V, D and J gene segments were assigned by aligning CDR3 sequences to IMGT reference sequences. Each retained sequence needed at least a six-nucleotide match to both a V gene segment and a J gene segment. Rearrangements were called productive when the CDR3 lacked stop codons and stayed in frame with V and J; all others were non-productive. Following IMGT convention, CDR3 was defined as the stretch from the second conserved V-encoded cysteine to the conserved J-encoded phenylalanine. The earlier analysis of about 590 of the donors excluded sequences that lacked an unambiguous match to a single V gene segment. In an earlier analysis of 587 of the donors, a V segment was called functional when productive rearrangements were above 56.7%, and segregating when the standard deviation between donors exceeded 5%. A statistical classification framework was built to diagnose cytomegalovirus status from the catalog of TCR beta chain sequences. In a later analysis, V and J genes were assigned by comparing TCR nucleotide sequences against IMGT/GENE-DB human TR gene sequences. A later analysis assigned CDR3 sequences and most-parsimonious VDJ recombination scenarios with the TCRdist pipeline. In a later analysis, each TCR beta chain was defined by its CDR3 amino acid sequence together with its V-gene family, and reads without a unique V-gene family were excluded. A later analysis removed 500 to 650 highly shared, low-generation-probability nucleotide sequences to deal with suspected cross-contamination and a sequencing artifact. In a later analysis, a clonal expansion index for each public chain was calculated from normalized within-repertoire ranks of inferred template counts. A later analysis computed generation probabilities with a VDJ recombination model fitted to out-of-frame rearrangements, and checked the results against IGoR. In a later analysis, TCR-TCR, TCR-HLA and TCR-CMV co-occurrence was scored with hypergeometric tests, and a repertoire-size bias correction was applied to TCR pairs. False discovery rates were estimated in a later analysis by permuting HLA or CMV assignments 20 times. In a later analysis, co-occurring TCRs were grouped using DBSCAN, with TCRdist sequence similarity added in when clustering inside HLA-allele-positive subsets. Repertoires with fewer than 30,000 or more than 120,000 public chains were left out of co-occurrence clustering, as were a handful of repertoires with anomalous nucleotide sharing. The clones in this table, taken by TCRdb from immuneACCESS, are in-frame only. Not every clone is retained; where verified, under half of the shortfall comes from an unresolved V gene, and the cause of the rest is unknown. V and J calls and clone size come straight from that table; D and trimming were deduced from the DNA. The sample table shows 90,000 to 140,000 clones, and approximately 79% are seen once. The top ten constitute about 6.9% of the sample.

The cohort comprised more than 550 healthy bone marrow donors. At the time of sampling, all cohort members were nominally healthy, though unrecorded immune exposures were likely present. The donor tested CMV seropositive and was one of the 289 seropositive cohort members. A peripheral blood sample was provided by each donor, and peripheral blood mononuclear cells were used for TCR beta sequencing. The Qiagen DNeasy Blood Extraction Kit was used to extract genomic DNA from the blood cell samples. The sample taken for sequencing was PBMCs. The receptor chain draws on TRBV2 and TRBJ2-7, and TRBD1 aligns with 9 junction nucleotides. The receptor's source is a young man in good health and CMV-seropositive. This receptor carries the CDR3 CASIGTGRAEQYF. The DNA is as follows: TGTGCCAGCATCGGGACAGGGAGGGCCGAGCAGTACTTC.